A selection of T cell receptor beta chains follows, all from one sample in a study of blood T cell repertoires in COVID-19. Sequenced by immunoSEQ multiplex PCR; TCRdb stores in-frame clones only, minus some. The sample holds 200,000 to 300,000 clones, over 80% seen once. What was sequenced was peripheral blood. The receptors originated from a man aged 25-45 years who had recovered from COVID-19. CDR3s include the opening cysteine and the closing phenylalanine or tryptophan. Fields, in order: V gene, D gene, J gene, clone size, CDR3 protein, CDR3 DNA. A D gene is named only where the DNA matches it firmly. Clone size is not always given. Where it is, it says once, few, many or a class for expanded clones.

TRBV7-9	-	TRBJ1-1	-	CASSNRDREAFF	TGTGCCAGCAGCAACCGAGACAGGGAAGCTTTCTTT
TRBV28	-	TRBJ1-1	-	CATDSIGGTEAFF	TGTGCCACGGACTCGATAGGGGGAACTGAAGCTTTCTTT
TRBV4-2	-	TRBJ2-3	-	CASSQEFVTQYF	TGTGCCAGCAGCCAAGAATTCGTTACGCAGTATTTT
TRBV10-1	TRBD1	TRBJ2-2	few	CASSRDSANTGELFF	TGCGCCAGCAGCCGGGACAGCGCGAACACCGGGGAGCTGTTTTTT
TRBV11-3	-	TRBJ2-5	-	CASSRGAGETQYF	TGTGCCAGCAGCCGGGGGGCGGGGGAGACCCAGTACTTC
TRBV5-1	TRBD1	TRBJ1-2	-	CASSGTGVNYGYTF	TGCGCCAGCAGCGGGACAGGGGTTAACTATGGCTACACCTTC
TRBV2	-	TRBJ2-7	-	CASSEAAGDLSWEQYF	-
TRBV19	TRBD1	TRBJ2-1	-	CASSISGQGAYNEQFF	TGTGCCAGTAGTATCTCGGGACAGGGGGCTTACAATGAGCAGTTCTTC
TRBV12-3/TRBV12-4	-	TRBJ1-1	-	CASTGQNTEAFF	TGTGCCAGTACAGGGCAGAACACTGAAGCTTTCTTT
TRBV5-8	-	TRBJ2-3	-	CASSLNQDTQYF	TGTGCCAGCAGCTTGAATCAAGATACGCAGTATTTT
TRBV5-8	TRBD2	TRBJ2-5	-	CASSSGTSGGLQETQYF	TGTGCCAGCAGCTCGGGGACTAGCGGGGGGTTACAAGAGACCCAGTACTTC
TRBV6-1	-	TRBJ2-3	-	CASSEALANYGGTDTQYF	TGTGCCAGCAGTGAAGCTTTGGCCAATTACGGGGGCACAGATACGCAGTATTTT
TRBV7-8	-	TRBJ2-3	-	CASSPQLVPDTQYF	TGTGCCAGCAGCCCCCAACTAGTACCAGATACGCAGTATTTT
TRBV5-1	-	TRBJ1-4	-	CASSPRAGNEKLFF	TGCGCCAGCAGCCCCCGGGCGGGTAATGAAAAACTGTTTTTT
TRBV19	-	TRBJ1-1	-	CASTPRGAGANTEAFF	TGTGCCAGTACCCCGAGGGGAGCAGGGGCGAACACTGAAGCTTTCTTT
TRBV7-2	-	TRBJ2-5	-	CASSLGGQPQETQYF	TGTGCCAGCAGCTTAGGTGGACAGCCCCAAGAGACCCAGTACTTC
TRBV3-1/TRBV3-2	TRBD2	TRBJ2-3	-	CASSQAGLAGADTQYF	TGTGCCAGCAGCCAAGCGGGACTAGCGGGGGCAGATACGCAGTATTTT
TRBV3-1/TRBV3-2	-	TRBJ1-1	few	CASSQRQTNTEAFF	TGTGCCAGCAGCCAAAGACAGACGAACACTGAAGCTTTCTTT
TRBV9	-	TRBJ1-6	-	CASSVAGYNSPLHF	TGTGCCAGCAGCGTAGCCGGGTATAATTCACCCCTCCACTTT
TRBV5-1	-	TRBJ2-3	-	CASSLDLGRTDTQYF	TGCGCCAGCAGCTTGGATCTGGGCCGCACAGATACGCAGTATTTT
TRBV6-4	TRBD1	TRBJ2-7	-	CASIPSDRGYEQYF	TGTGCCAGCATTCCCTCCGACAGGGGCTACGAGCAGTACTTC
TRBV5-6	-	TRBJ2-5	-	CASSRGEETQYF	TGTGCCAGCAGCCGGGGTGAAGAGACCCAGTACTTC
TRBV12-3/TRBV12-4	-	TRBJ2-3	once	CASTGATDTQYF	TGTGCCAGCACGGGAGCGACAGATACGCAGTATTTT
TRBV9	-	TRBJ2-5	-	CASSVGSPGGAETQYF	TGTGCCAGCAGCGTAGGTAGCCCGGGCGGGGCAGAGACCCAGTACTTC
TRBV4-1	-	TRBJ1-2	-	CASSQDSRGNYGYTF	TGCGCCAGCAGCCAAGATTCCCGGGGGAACTATGGCTACACCTTC
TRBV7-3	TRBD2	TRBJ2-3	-	CASSPHLIAGSTDTQYF	TGTGCCAGCAGCCCCCATCTTATAGCGGGGAGCACAGATACGCAGTATTTT
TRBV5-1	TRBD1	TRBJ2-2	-	CASSLGGTGVSGELFF	TGCGCCAGCAGCTTGGGCGGGACAGGGGTCAGCGGGGAGCTGTTTTTT